This note documents a single T cell receptor beta chain sequence. Assay used: immunoSEQ multiplex PCR; TCRdb lists only in-frame clones, some missing. The data hold roughly 150,000 clones, with 75% to 85% observed a single time. The sample originates from a study of blood T cell repertoires in COVID-19. With 0 bases clipped from V and 7 bases from J, the junction kept 6 bases outside the gene matches. CDR1 MNHEY and CDR2 SVGEGT come from the germline V gene. This CDR3 region has 15 residues. V is TRBV6-2 or TRBV6-3 and J is TRBJ1-2, with 9 nucleotides matching TRBD1. The sequence came from a woman aged 50 to 65 with acute or convalescent COVID-19. Sequencing was done on a sample of peripheral blood. CDR3 nucleotide sequence: TGTGCCAGCAGTTACTCAACCTGGGACAGGGTTGGCTACACCTTC. Translation gives CASSYSTWDRVGYTF.